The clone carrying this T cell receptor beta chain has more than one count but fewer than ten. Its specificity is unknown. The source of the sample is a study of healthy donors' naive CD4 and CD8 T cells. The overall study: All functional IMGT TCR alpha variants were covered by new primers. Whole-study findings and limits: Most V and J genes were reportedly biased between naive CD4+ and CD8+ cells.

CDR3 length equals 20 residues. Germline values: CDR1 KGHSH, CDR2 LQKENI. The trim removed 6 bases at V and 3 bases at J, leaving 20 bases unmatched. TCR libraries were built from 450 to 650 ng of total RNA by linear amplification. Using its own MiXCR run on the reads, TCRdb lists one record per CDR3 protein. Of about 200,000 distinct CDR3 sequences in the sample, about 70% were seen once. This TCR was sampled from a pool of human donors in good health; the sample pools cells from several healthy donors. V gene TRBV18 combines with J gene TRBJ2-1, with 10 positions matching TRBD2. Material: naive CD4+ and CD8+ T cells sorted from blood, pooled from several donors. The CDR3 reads CASSLPRLAGEGVLYNEQFF. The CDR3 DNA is TGTGCCAGCTCGCTACCCAGGCTAGCGGGAGAGGGGGTCCTCTACAATGAGCAGTTCTTC.